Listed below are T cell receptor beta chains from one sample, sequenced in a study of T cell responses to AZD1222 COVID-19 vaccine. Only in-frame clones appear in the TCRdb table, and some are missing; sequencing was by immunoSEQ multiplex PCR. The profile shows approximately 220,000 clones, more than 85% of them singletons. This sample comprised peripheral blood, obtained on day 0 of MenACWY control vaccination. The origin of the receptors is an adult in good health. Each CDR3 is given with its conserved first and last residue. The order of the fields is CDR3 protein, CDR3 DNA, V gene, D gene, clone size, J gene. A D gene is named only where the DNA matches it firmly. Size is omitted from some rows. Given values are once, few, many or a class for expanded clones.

CDR3 protein: CASSRGGNTEAFF; CDR3 DNA: TGTGCCAGCAGTCGTGGGGGGAACACTGAAGCTTTCTTT; V gene: TRBV12-3/TRBV12-4; D gene: .; clone size: .; J gene: TRBJ1-1
CDR3 protein: CASRRDRLNTEAFF; CDR3 DNA: TGTGCCAGCAGAAGGGACAGGTTGAACACTGAAGCTTTCTTT; V gene: TRBV6-4; D gene: TRBD1; clone size: .; J gene: TRBJ1-1
CDR3 protein: CASSSRARGDNNEQFF; CDR3 DNA: TGTGCCAGCAGCTCCCGAGCGAGAGGGGATAACAATGAGCAGTTCTTC; V gene: TRBV11-3; D gene: .; clone size: .; J gene: TRBJ2-1
CDR3 protein: CASRDSSTDTQYF; CDR3 DNA: TGTGCCAGCCGGGACTCTAGCACAGATACGCAGTATTTT; V gene: TRBV28; D gene: .; clone size: once; J gene: TRBJ2-3
CDR3 protein: CASSEGASPEYEAFF; CDR3 DNA: TGTGCCAGCAGTGAAGGTGCAAGCCCCGAGTATGAAGCTTTCTTT; V gene: TRBV2; D gene: .; clone size: .; J gene: TRBJ1-1
CDR3 protein: CASSLGQIPEAFF; CDR3 DNA: TGTGCCAGTAGCCTGGGACAGATCCCTGAAGCTTTCTTT; V gene: TRBV19; D gene: TRBD1; clone size: .; J gene: TRBJ1-1
CDR3 protein: CASSEMRQGARGYTF; CDR3 DNA: TGTGCCAGCAGTGAAATGAGACAGGGGGCGCGGGGCTACACCTTC; V gene: TRBV2; D gene: TRBD1; clone size: .; J gene: TRBJ1-2
CDR3 protein: CATSSVRGQYEKLFF; CDR3 DNA: TGTGCCACCAGCAGTGTTAGGGGGCAGTATGAAAAACTGTTTTTT; V gene: TRBV15; D gene: TRBD1; clone size: .; J gene: TRBJ1-4
CDR3 protein: CAWSVRSNQPQHF; CDR3 DNA: TGTGCCTGGAGTGTACGTAGCAATCAGCCCCAGCATTTT; V gene: TRBV30; D gene: .; clone size: once; J gene: TRBJ1-5
CDR3 protein: CASVPRGGNNEQFF; CDR3 DNA: TGTGCCAGCGTCCCCCGGGGGGGCAACAATGAGCAGTTCTTC; V gene: TRBV6-5; D gene: TRBD2; clone size: once; J gene: TRBJ2-1
CDR3 protein: CASSQDRGPAREQYF; CDR3 DNA: TGTGCCAGCAGTCAGGATCGTGGCCCAGCGCGCGAGCAGTACTTC; V gene: TRBV28; D gene: .; clone size: .; J gene: TRBJ2-7
CDR3 protein: CASSARTREKLFF; CDR3 DNA: TGTGCCAGCTCTGCAAGGACCCGGGAAAAACTGTTTTTT; V gene: TRBV18; D gene: .; clone size: .; J gene: TRBJ1-4
CDR3 protein: CASKPGGAPSKLFF; CDR3 DNA: TGTGCCAGCAAGCCAGGTGGGGCCCCATCAAAACTGTTTTTT; V gene: TRBV2; D gene: .; clone size: .; J gene: TRBJ1-4
CDR3 protein: CSVATRTSGDTDTQYF; CDR3 DNA: TGCAGCGTTGCTACCCGGACTAGCGGGGACACAGATACGCAGTATTTT; V gene: TRBV29-1; D gene: TRBD2; clone size: .; J gene: TRBJ2-3
CDR3 protein: CASSSGQGDGKPQHF; CDR3 DNA: TGTGCCAGTAGTTCCGGACAGGGTGATGGTAAGCCCCAGCATTTT; V gene: TRBV19; D gene: TRBD1; clone size: .; J gene: TRBJ1-5
CDR3 protein: CASSGDSFIQNYGYTF; CDR3 DNA: TGTGCCAGCTCAGGGGACAGTTTCATACAAAACTATGGCTACACCTTC; V gene: TRBV18; D gene: TRBD1; clone size: .; J gene: TRBJ1-2
CDR3 protein: CARSGTGGNEQYF; CDR3 DNA: TGTGCCAGGAGTGGGACAGGGGGCAACGAGCAGTACTTC; V gene: TRBV11-3; D gene: TRBD1; clone size: .; J gene: TRBJ2-7
CDR3 protein: CASSFGRDQPQHF; CDR3 DNA: TGTGCCAGCAGCTTTGGGCGGGATCAGCCCCAGCATTTT; V gene: TRBV7-8; D gene: .; clone size: .; J gene: TRBJ1-5
CDR3 protein: CASSPLGSGTGAFSGNTIYF; CDR3 DNA: TGTGCCAGCTCACCCCTCGGGTCCGGGACAGGGGCTTTCTCTGGAAACACCATATATTTT; V gene: TRBV18; D gene: TRBD1; clone size: .; J gene: TRBJ1-3
CDR3 protein: CASSSGGAVNYGYTF; CDR3 DNA: TGTGCCAGCAGTTCGGGAGGGGCCGTAAACTATGGCTACACCTTC; V gene: TRBV6-6; D gene: .; clone size: .; J gene: TRBJ1-2
CDR3 protein: CAIRLAGQETQYF; CDR3 DNA: TGTGCCATCAGACTGGCGGGGCAAGAGACCCAGTACTTC; V gene: TRBV10-3; D gene: .; clone size: .; J gene: TRBJ2-5
CDR3 protein: CASSSGQDYNSPLHF; CDR3 DNA: TGCGCCAGCAGCTCCGGACAGGATTATAATTCACCCCTCCACTTT; V gene: TRBV5-1; D gene: TRBD1; clone size: few; J gene: TRBJ1-6
CDR3 protein: CASSLRQSASPLHF; CDR3 DNA: TGTGCCAGCAGCTTGAGACAGTCAGCTTCACCCCTCCACTTT; V gene: TRBV7-2; D gene: .; clone size: .; J gene: TRBJ1-6
CDR3 protein: CATSDLAGTYTF; CDR3 DNA: TGTGCCACCAGTGATTTAGCAGGGACCTACACCTTC; V gene: TRBV24-1; D gene: .; clone size: .; J gene: TRBJ1-2
CDR3 protein: CASSSGLGDGYTF; CDR3 DNA: TGTGCCAGCAGCTCGGGCCTCGGGGATGGCTACACCTTC; V gene: TRBV7-2; D gene: .; clone size: .; J gene: TRBJ1-2
CDR3 protein: CASSEGRQGMAEAFF; CDR3 DNA: TGTGCCAGCAGTGAAGGCCGACAAGGGATGGCTGAAGCTTTCTTT; V gene: TRBV2; D gene: .; clone size: .; J gene: TRBJ1-1
CDR3 protein: CASSVEETQYF; CDR3 DNA: TGTGCCAGCAGTGTCGAAGAGACCCAGTACTTC; V gene: TRBV12-3/TRBV12-4; D gene: .; clone size: .; J gene: TRBJ2-5
CDR3 protein: CASSPARRGPGELFF; CDR3 DNA: TGTGCCAGCTCACCAGCTAGGCGGGGACCCGGGGAGCTGTTTTTT; V gene: TRBV18; D gene: .; clone size: once; J gene: TRBJ2-2
CDR3 protein: CASRRDSGSYNEQFF; CDR3 DNA: TGTGCCAGCCGACGGGACAGCGGCTCCTACAATGAGCAGTTCTTC; V gene: TRBV6-5; D gene: TRBD1; clone size: .; J gene: TRBJ2-1